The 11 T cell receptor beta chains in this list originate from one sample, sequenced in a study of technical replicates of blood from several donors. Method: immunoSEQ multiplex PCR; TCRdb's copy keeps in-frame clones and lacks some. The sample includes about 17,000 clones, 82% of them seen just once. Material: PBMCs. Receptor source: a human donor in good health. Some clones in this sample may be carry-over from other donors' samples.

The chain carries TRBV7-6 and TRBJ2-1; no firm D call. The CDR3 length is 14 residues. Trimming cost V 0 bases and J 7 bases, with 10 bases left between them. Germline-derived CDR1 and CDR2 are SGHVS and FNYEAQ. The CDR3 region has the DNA TGTGCCAGCAGCTTAGCGTACAGCTCTAATGAGCAGTTCTTC. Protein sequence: CASSLAYSSNEQFF.

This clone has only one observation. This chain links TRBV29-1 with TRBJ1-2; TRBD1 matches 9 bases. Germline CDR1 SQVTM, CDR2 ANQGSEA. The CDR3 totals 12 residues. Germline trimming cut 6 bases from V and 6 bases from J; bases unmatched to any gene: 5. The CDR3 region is CSVEGQGNGYTF. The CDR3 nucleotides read TGCAGCGTGGAGGGACAGGGAAATGGCTACACCTTC.

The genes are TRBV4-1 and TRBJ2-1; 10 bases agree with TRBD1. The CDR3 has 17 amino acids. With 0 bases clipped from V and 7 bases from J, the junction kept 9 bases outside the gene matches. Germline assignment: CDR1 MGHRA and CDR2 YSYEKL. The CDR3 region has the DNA TGCGCCAGCAGCCAAGAAATGAGACAGGGGGCTTTTAATGAGCAGTTCTTC. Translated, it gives CASSQEMRQGAFNEQFF.

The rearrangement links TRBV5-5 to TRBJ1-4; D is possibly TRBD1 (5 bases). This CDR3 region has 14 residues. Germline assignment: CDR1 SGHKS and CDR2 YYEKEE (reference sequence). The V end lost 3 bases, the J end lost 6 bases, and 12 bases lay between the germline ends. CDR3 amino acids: CASSSQGQDEKLFF. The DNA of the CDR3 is TGTGCCAGCAGCTCGCAGGGTCAGGATGAAAAACTGTTTTTT.

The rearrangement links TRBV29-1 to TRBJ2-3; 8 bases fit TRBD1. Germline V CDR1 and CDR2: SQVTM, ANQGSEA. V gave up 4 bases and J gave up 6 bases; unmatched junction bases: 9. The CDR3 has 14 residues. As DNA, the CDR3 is TGCAGCGTTGGCGGAGACAGGGGTGCGGATACGCAGTATTTT. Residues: CSVGGDRGADTQYF.

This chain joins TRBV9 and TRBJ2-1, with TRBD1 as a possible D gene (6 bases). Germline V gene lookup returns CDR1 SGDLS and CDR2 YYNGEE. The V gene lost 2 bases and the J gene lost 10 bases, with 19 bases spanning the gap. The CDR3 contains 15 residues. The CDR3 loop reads CASSVMVTGSGEQFF. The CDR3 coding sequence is TGTGCCAGCAGCGTGATGGTAACAGGGTCCGGGGAGCAGTTCTTC.

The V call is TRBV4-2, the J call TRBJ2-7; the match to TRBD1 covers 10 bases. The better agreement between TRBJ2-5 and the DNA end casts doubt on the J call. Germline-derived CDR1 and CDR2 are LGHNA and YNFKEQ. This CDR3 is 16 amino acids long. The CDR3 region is CASSQDGTGVRETQYF. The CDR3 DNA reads TGTGCCAGCAGCCAAGACGGGACAGGGGTTAGGGAGACCCAGTACTTC.

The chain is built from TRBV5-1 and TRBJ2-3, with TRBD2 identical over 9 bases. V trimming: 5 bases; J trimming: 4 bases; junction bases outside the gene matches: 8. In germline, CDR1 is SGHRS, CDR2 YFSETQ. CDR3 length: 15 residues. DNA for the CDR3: TGCGCCAGCAGTGGTAGCGGGAGACCTGCAGATACGCAGTATTTT. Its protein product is CASSGSGRPADTQYF.

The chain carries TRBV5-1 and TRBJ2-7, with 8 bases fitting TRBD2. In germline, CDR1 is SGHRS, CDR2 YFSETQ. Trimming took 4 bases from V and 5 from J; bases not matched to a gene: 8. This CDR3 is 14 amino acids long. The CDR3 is CASSTGLALDEQYF. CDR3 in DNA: TGCGCCAGCAGCACAGGACTAGCTCTGGACGAGCAGTACTTC.

Here the CDR3 reads CASSYRAGRLFSNQPQHF. CDR3 nucleotides: TGTGCCAGCAGCTACAGGGCAGGGAGACTCTTTAGCAATCAGCCCCAGCATTTT. The chain combines TRBV5-4 with TRBJ1-5; tentatively, D is TRBD1 (6 bases). CDR3 size: 18 residues. CDR1 is SGHNT and CDR2 is YYREEE in the germline V gene (reference sequence). The V gene lost 3 bases and the J gene lost 0 bases, with 19 bases spanning the gap.

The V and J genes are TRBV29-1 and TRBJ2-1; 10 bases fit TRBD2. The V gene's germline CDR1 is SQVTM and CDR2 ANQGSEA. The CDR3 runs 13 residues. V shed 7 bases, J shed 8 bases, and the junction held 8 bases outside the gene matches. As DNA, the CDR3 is TGCAGCGGGAGCGGGAGGGTTAGGGATGAGCAGTTCTTC. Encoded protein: CSGSGRVRDEQFF.